Below are 13 T cell receptor beta chains sequenced from a single sample in a study of shared clonotypes between healthy human individuals (dated by TCRdb to 2020 to 2022). Library prep was done by the immunoSEQ multiplex PCR assay. TCRdb took this table from immuneACCESS and kept in-frame rearrangements with V and J called. Such tables lack part of the clones; where checked against another copy, unresolved V genes explain under half of the gap, and the rest is unexplained. The sample yields a few million clones; 90% to 95% were counted once. The top ten constitute around 0.15% of the sample. Sequencing was performed on naive CD4+ T cells sorted from blood. According to the study, the label for this sample's cell subset or site signals: CD45RA+ positively selected. The receptor source for this set is a man aged 18 to 30 in good health.

The rearrangement links TRBV30 to TRBJ1-2; the match to TRBD1 covers 9 bases. V was pared by 3 bases and J by 0 bases, with 2 bases of the junction left unmatched. Per germline, CDR1 GTSNPN and CDR2 SVGIG (reference sequence). The CDR3 spans 14 residues. CDR3 in amino acids: CAWRRDRANYGYTF. The DNA for the CDR3 is TGTGCCTGGAGACGGGACAGGGCTAACTATGGCTACACCTTC.

J is TRBJ2-2 and V is TRBV28, with a tentative D call TRBD1 (6 bases). V lost 3 bases to trimming and J lost 6 bases, with 8 bases between them. CDR1 is MDHEN and CDR2 is SYDVKM in the germline V gene. The CDR3 length is 13 residues. Written as DNA, the CDR3 is TGTGCCAGCAGTTTTGGGGGCGCCGGGGAGCTGTTTTTT. Its protein is CASSFGGAGELFF.

In its sample, this clone was seen a few times. CDR3 DNA: TGTGCCAGCAGTGAAGGTCAGGGGACAGCTATATATTTT. This encodes CASSEGQGTAIYF. The chain employs TRBV6-1 and TRBJ1-3, with 7 bases that match TRBD1. Per germline, CDR1 MNHNS and CDR2 SASEGT. The CDR3 loop spans 13 amino acids. With V trimmed by 1 base and J by 13 bases, 7 bases remained unmatched.

About this clone: At one end the junction does not follow the germline gene, possibly because of a read error. The rearrangement joins TRBV28 to TRBJ1-2; D gene ambiguous. Germline CDR1 reads MDHEN; CDR2 reads SYDVKM. The CDR3 covers 14 residues. The CDR3 loop is CACSSNPRMGGYTF. CDR3 coding DNA: TGTGCCTGCAGTTCGAACCCCAGGATGGGAGGCTACACCTTC.

The chain employs TRBV11-2 and TRBJ2-7, with 9 bases aligning to TRBD1. V was clipped by 5 bases and J by 7 bases; unmatched bases: 6. Germline CDR1 SGHAT, CDR2 FQNNGV. This CDR3 is built from 13 residues. The CDR3 loop is CASSTDRGQEQYF. Here the CDR3 DNA reads TGTGCCAGCAGCACGGACAGGGGACAAGAGCAGTACTTC.

The chain recombines TRBV11-2 with TRBJ1-2; unclear D gene. The germline V gene encodes CDR1 SGHAT and CDR2 FQNNGV. V shed 5 bases and J shed 7 bases, with 23 bases lying between them. This CDR3 is 16 amino acids long. The CDR3 here is CASSPIEGRRGFGYTF. As DNA, the CDR3 is TGTGCCAGCAGCCCGATCGAGGGTCGGCGCGGGTTTGGCTACACCTTC.

The rearrangement links TRBV2 to TRBJ2-5; D call uncertain. CDR1 SNHLY and CDR2 FYNNEI come from the germline V gene. V was trimmed by 7 bases and J by 5 bases, leaving 5 bases between them. The CDR3 loop spans 10 amino acids. The CDR3 reads CASMRETQYF. The CDR3 DNA follows: TGTGCCAGCATGAGGGAGACCCAGTACTTC.

This chain joins TRBV11-3 and TRBJ1-6; D is possibly TRBD1 (5 bases). Trimming removed 2 bases at V and 12 bases at J, with 11 bases between. The CDR3 is 13 amino acids. Germline CDR1 reads SGHNT; CDR2 reads YENEEA. The CDR3 DNA reads as TGTGCCAGCAGCTTATCCGGGGACTTACCCCTCCACTTT. This sequence encodes CASSLSGDLPLHF. The entire variable domain, with the rest obtained from reference TRBV11-3 and TRBJ1-6, is as follows: EAGVVQSPRYKIIEKKQPVAFWCNPISGHNTLYWYLQNLGQGPELLIRYENEEAVDDSQLPKDRFSAERLKGVDSTLKIQPAELGDSAVYLCASSLSGDLPLHFGNGTRLTVT.

CDR3 sequence reads: CASRASGSYEQYF. The CDR3 nucleotides are TGCGCCAGCAGGGCTAGCGGCTCCTACGAGCAGTACTTC. J is TRBJ2-7 and V is TRBV5-1; 7 bases align to TRBD2. The CDR3 is 13 residues long. Germline V gene lookup returns CDR1 SGHRS and CDR2 YFSETQ. V lost 5 bases and J lost 0; bases outside the gene matches: 2.

This clone was detected only once. V and J are TRBV7-2 and TRBJ2-5, with a tentative D call TRBD2 (5 bases). The CDR3 totals 16 residues. Germline-derived CDR1 and CDR2 are SGHTA and FQGNSA. V was pared by 5 bases and J by 2 bases, with 18 bases between. The CDR3 DNA is TGTGCCAGCAGCCTACTTCCTGGACTTGTACAAGAGACCCAGTACTTC. Encoded protein: CASSLLPGLVQETQYF.

J is TRBJ2-1 and V is TRBV7-9; 10 bases are a match to TRBD1. Germline trimming cut 1 base from V and 0 bases from J; bases unmatched to any gene: 6. The CDR3 covers 18 residues. CDR1 and CDR2 (germline): SEHNR, FQNEAQ (reference sequence). CDR3 nucleotide sequence: TGTGCCAGCAGCTTAGGGACAGGGGGTCGCCGCTCCTACAATGAGCAGTTCTTC. This encodes CASSLGTGGRRSYNEQFF. The entire variable domain, with the rest obtained from reference TRBV7-9 and TRBJ2-1, is as follows: DTGVSQNPRHKITKRGQNVTFRCDPISEHNRLYWYRQTLGQGPEFLTYFQNEAQLEKSRLLSDRFSAERPKGSFSTLEIQRTEQGDSAMYLCASSLGTGGRRSYNEQFFGPGTRLTVL.

The V gene is TRBV5-4, the J gene TRBJ2-3; D not resolved. From germline, CDR1 is SGHNT and CDR2 YYREEE (reference sequence). The CDR3 contains 12 residues. Between the trimmed V and J ends, which lost 4 bases and 6 bases, there was a span of 9 bases. CDR3 sequence: CASSPEVDTQYF. The CDR3 region has the DNA TGTGCCAGCAGCCCGGAAGTCGATACGCAGTATTTT.

The V gene is TRBV19, the J gene TRBJ2-4; maybe TRBD2 (6 bases). V gave up 10 bases and J gave up 7 bases, with 17 bases separating them. Germline values: CDR1 LNHDA, CDR2 SQIVND (reference sequence). The CDR3 consists of 13 residues. DNA of the CDR3: TGTGCCACGGAGGGGAGGAGGAGTAACATTCAGTACTTC. Residues: CATEGRRSNIQYF.